These 10 T cell receptor beta chains originate from one sample sequenced in a study of early T cells in non-severe SARS-CoV-2 infection. TCRdb itself ran the 5' RACE reads through MiXCR, one entry per CDR3 protein. The sample gives around 80,000 distinct CDR3 sequences, 10% to 12% of which show up once; approximately 12% is in the top ten. The specimen comprised whole blood, sampled at baseline. Receptors were obtained from an adult who was a healthcare worker with PCR-confirmed SARS-CoV-2 infection or an uninfected control (not recorded which).

This clonotype was recorded at least ten times. This sequence joins TRBV10-3 and TRBJ1-2; D might be TRBD1 (6 bases). The CDR3 runs to 14 residues. V was shortened by 7 bases and J by 1 base, with 13 bases between the two germline ends. Germline loops: CDR1 ENHRY, CDR2 SYGVKD. DNA of the CDR3: TGTGCCATCACGAGACAGGCGGTTAACTATGGCTACACCTTC. Its protein is CAITRQAVNYGYTF.

This clonotype has only a few counts. This sequence joins TRBV6-2 or TRBV6-3 and TRBJ1-5, with D uncertain. V lost 5 bases, J lost 0 bases, and 5 bases lay in between. The CDR3 spans 13 residues. Per germline, CDR1 MNHEY and CDR2 SVGEGT. In DNA, the CDR3 is TGTGCCAGCAGTGCAGATAGCAATCAGCCCCAGCATTTT. It encodes CASSADSNQPQHF.

J is TRBJ2-3 and V is TRBV20-1; 9 nucleotides agree with TRBD1. V lost 6 bases, J lost 1 base, and 8 bases stayed unmatched. CDR1 and CDR2 (germline): DFQATT, SNEGSKA (reference sequence). The CDR3 has 15 amino acids. As DNA, the CDR3 is TGCAGTGCCAAGGGACAGGGAAGGGGCACAGATACGCAGTATTTT. Protein sequence: CSAKGQGRGTDTQYF.

This clonotype has a handful of counts. The gene calls are TRBV28 and TRBJ1-6; 8 bases are a match to TRBD1. This CDR3 contains 15 residues. CDR1 is MDHEN, CDR2 SYDVKM, per germline. Trimming removed 5 bases from V and 8 bases from J; junction bases left unmatched: 8. CDR3 DNA sequence: TGTGCCAGCAGTATGGACAGGGTCGAAGATTCACCCCTCCACTTT. It codes for CASSMDRVEDSPLHF.

The chain employs TRBV7-8 and TRBJ2-4; 9 nucleotides align to TRBD1. Germline V gives CDR1 SGHVS, CDR2 FQNEAQ. V lost 5 bases and J lost 2; bases outside the gene matches: 19. The CDR3 loop spans 20 amino acids. Here the CDR3 reads CASSPRSRTGTGTTKNIQYF. The CDR3 bases are TGTGCCAGCAGCCCCCGTAGCCGAACCGGGACAGGGACGACCAAAAACATTCAGTACTTC.

The CDR3 DNA reads as TGTGCCAGCAGGACCCCAGGGACTTCAACCGGCTACACCTTC. This gives the protein CASRTPGTSTGYTF. V gene TRBV6-5 combines with J gene TRBJ1-2, with D maybe TRBD1 (5 bases). CDR1 and CDR2 from the germline V gene are MNHEY and SVGAGI. This CDR3 is 14 amino acids long. V lost 6 bases and J 8 bases, leaving 19 bases between the germline ends.

There are a few counts of this clonotype. The chain links TRBV7-3 to TRBJ2-6, with D tentatively TRBD1 or TRBD2 (5 bases each). The germline V gene has CDR1 SGHTA and CDR2 FQGTGA. Trimming removed 2 bases from V and 0 bases from J, with 11 bases in between. The CDR3 is made up of 17 amino acids. The DNA of the CDR3 is TGTGCCAGCAGCTTATGGGGACGGTCCTCTGGGGCCAACGTCCTGACTTTC. It encodes CASSLWGRSSGANVLTF.

The chain is built from TRBV4-1 and TRBJ2-4; D might be TRBD1 (6 bases). Germline-derived CDR1 and CDR2 are MGHRA and YSYEKL. The CDR3 consists of 13 residues. V was pared by 0 bases and J by 8 bases, with 8 bases between. CDR3 protein: CASSQEEGDIQYF. The CDR3 DNA reads as TGCGCCAGCAGCCAAGAAGAGGGGGACATTCAGTACTTC.

This clonotype was seen many times. The genes are TRBV6-1 and TRBJ2-5, with 9 bases lining up with TRBD1. There are 15 residues in the CDR3. Trimming cost V 6 bases and J 5 bases; bases outside gene matches: 10. The germline V gene encodes CDR1 MNHNS and CDR2 SASEGT. For the CDR3, the DNA is TGTGCCAGCAGCGCCACCCGGGACAGGGTCGAGACCCAGTACTTC. As protein: CASSATRDRVETQYF.

This clonotype was seen only a few times. CDR3 in amino acids: CASSPRGPSTYEQYF. Here the CDR3 DNA reads TGTGCCAGCTCACCTAGGGGGCCCTCCACCTACGAGCAGTACTTC. The genes are TRBV18 and TRBJ2-7, with 7 bases matching TRBD1. The J segment lost 2 bases and the V segment lost 3 bases, leaving 7 bases of the junction unmatched. This CDR3 is 15 amino acids long. Germline V gives CDR1 KGHSH, CDR2 LQKENI.